This is a list of T cell receptor beta chains from one sample in a study of CD8+CD57+ T cells in acquired aplastic anemia. A single record per CDR3 protein comes from TCRdb applying MiXCR to the reads. The repertoire holds roughly 250,000 distinct CDR3 sequences, with roughly 82% as singletons. The sample was sorted CD4+, CD8+, or CD8+CD57+ T cells (not recorded which) from PBMCs. These receptors were obtained from a human donor with aplastic anemia. Both conserved end residues are part of each CDR3. The order of the fields is V gene, D gene, J gene, clone size, CDR3 DNA, CDR3 protein. The D gene is left open where the match is weak. Clone size is not always given. Where it is, it says once, few, many or a class for expanded clones.

TRBV15	-	TRBJ2-5	-	TGTGCCACCAGCAGAGGCTTCAGCCAAGTGAGCGAGTACTTC	CATSRGFSQVSEYF
TRBV7-8	-	TRBJ2-5	-	TGTGCCAGCAGCTTAGAATTAGGGCGGGCTACGCAGACCCAGTACTTC	CASSLELGRATQTQYF
TRBV5-6	-	TRBJ2-5	-	TGTGCCAGCAGCATCCGGAGCAGGCGTCTTGCCCAGTACTTC	CASSIRSRRLAQYF
TRBV7-2	-	TRBJ2-7	-	TGTGCCAGCAGCTTAAGCCAGGGGTACGAGCAGTACTTC	CASSLSQGYEQYF
TRBV7-2	-	TRBJ2-7	-	TGCGCCAGCAGCTTCCGCTCGACAGCCTACGAGCAGTACTTC	CASSFRSTAYEQYF
TRBV5-6	-	TRBJ2-2	-	TGTGCCAGCAGCTTGATTAGGGGGGAGCTGTTTTTT	CASSLIRGELFF
TRBV7-9	-	TRBJ2-3	-	TGTGCCAGCAGCTTAGCGGGACCTGCCGATATGCAGTATTTT	CASSLAGPADMQYF
TRBV9	-	TRBJ2-1	many	TGTGCCAGCAGCGGGGGGGACCGACAGGGAGGAAACAAGCAGTTCTTC	CASSGGDRQGGNKQFF
TRBV7-9	-	TRBJ2-5	-	TGTGCCAGCAGCTTAAGCGGGCAGATGAACACTGAAGATTACTTC	CASSLSGQMNTEDYF
TRBV7-9	-	TRBJ1-1	-	TGTGCCAGCAGCACCAGACTCCTTGAGGCTTTCTTT	CASSTRLLEAFF
TRBV24-1	TRBD2	TRBJ2-5	-	TGTGCCACCAGTGATCCAGGGACTAGCGGGGAGACCCAGTACTTC	CATSDPGTSGETQYF
TRBV2	-	TRBJ2-1	-	TGTGCCAGCGGGGACGGGGGCACAGTTACGAGTTATTTT	CASGDGGTVTSYF
TRBV12-3/TRBV12-4	TRBD1	TRBJ2-7	-	TGTGCCAGCAATCAGGGGGCGCAACGCGAGCAGTACTTC	CASNQGAQREQYF
TRBV7-9	-	TRBJ2-6	-	TGTGCCAGAAGCGGGGCGGGTAGCTCCGGGGACAACGTGCTGACTTTC	CARSGAGSSGDNVLTF
TRBV7-8	-	TRBJ1-1	once	TGTGCCAGCAGCTTTGATCCAGACGGGAAAGCTCTTTCTTTCTTT	CASSFDPDGKALSFF
TRBV2	-	TRBJ1-1	few	TGTGCCAGCAGTGAAAGTCGGGGAATGAACACTGAAGCTTTCTTT	CASSESRGMNTEAFF
TRBV7-2	-	TRBJ2-1	-	TGTGCCAGCAGCTGGGATAGCGGACCCAATAATGAGCAGTTCTTC	CASSWDSGPNNEQFF
TRBV7-8	TRBD1	TRBJ2-3	once	TGTGCCAGCGGCTTAGGGGGCACAGACACTCCGCATTTT	CASGLGGTDTPHF
TRBV7-9	-	TRBJ1-5	-	TGTGCCAGCAGCGTCTCGCTCGGTGGATATGAGCCGCACTATTTT	CASSVSLGGYEPHYF
TRBV15	-	TRBJ2-3	few	TGTGCCACCAGCAGGGCCTCCGGCCCCGATACCCAGTATTTT	CATSRASGPDTQYF
TRBV7-9	-	TRBJ2-5	-	TGTGCCAGCAGCCACAGGGAGGGGGGCCAAGAGACCCAGTACTTC	CASSHREGGQETQYF
TRBV15	-	TRBJ2-7	-	TGTGCCAGCAGCAGACGCAGCGGGCAAGACGACCAGTACTTC	CASSRRSGQDDQYF
TRBV11-3	-	TRBJ2-2	-	TGTGCCAGCAGCTTTGATGTGGGGAACACCGGGGAGCTGTTTTTT	CASSFDVGNTGELFF
TRBV7-6	-	TRBJ1-1	-	TGTGCCAGCAGCTTAGCCCACACGGGAAAAGAGACCCAGTTCTTT	CASSLAHTGKETQFF
TRBV7-2	-	TRBJ1-1	-	TGTGCCAGCAGCTTAGCGACCGCGGGGAGGAACACTGAAGCTTTCTTT	CASSLATAGRNTEAFF
TRBV9	TRBD1	TRBJ1-2	few	TGTGCCAGCAGCCAGACAGGGAGTGCGACCTTC	CASSQTGSATF
TRBV7-3	-	TRBJ2-1	-	-	CASSLNGGALFFGQFF
TRBV9	-	TRBJ2-7	-	TGTGCCAGCAGCGGCCGGGGCCTAGCGCACGAGCAGGACTTC	CASSGRGLAHEQDF
TRBV7-8	TRBD1	TRBJ1-1	-	TGTGCCAGCAGCTTAGATCTGACAGGGACCGCTGAATCCTTCTTT	CASSLDLTGTAESFF
TRBV7-9	TRBD2	TRBJ2-1	-	TGTGCCAGCAGCTTTCGCAGAAGCGGGGGGAACAATGAGCAGTTCTTC	CASSFRRSGGNNEQFF
TRBV7-9	-	TRBJ2-7	-	TGTGCCGGTGGGGGGATGAGGGAGGAGCAGTACTTC	CAGGGMREEQYF
TRBV7-3	-	TRBJ2-5	once	TGTGCCAGCAGCTTAACGATAGGGGGGTACTACCAAGAGACCCAGTACTTC	CASSLTIGGYYQETQYF
TRBV5-4	TRBD1	TRBJ2-2	-	TGTGCCAGCACGGGACAGGGGGGCACCGGGGAGCTGTTTTTT	CASTGQGGTGELFF
TRBV29-1	-	TRBJ1-1	-	TGCAGCGCCCCGGGGCAAGAGAACACTGAAGCTTTCTTT	CSAPGQENTEAFF
TRBV5-5	-	TRBJ1-1	-	TGTGCCGGCAGCTTGTTACAGACAGGGAACACTGAAGCTTTCTTT	CAGSLLQTGNTEAFF
TRBV9	-	TRBJ2-3	-	TGTGCCAGCAGCGTAGGGGGCAGTTCAGATACGTATTTT	CASSVGGSSDTYF
TRBV15	-	TRBJ1-4	few	TGTGCCACCAGCAGAGGGGTTGAAAAACTGTTTTTT	CATSRGVEKLFF
TRBV7-9	-	TRBJ2-3	-	TGTGCCAGCAGCTTAGCGGGTAGCTACGATGCCAACGTCTTT	CASSLAGSYDANVF
TRBV15	-	TRBJ1-6	-	TGTGCCACCAGCAGAGACAGCGAGCAAGGTTCCCAGTACTACTTT	CATSRDSEQGSQYYF
TRBV11-2	-	TRBJ2-3	-	TGTGCCAGCAGCTTAACGAGCGAACATACGCAGTATTTT	CASSLTSEHTQYF
TRBV11-3	-	TRBJ2-7	-	TGTGCCAGCAGCTTACTACTGACAGTACTCTACGAGCAGTACTTC	CASSLLLTVLYEQYF